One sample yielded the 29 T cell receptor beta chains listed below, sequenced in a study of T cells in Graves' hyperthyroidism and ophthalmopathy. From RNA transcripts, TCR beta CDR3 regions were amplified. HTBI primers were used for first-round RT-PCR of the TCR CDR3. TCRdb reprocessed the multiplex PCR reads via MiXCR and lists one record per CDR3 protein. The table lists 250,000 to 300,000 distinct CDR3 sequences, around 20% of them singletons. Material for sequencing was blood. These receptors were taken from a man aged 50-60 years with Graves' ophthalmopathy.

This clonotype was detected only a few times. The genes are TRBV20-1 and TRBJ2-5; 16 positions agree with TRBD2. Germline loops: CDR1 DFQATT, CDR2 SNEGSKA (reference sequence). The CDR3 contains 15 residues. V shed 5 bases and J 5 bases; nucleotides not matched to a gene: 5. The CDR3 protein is CSAGTSGRARETQYF. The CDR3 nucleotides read TGCAGTGCTGGGACTAGCGGGAGGGCCAGGGAGACCCAGTACTTC.

The CDR3 bases are TGTGCCAGCAGACCCCTTGGGTGGGAGCCAAACAATGAGCAGTTCTTC. Its translation: CASRPLGWEPNNEQFF. The rearrangement joins TRBV6-1 to TRBJ2-1; the D gene is possibly TRBD2 (5 bases). Germline lookup yields CDR1 MNHNS and CDR2 SASEGT. The CDR3 contains 16 residues. V was shortened by 6 bases and J by 5 bases, with 20 bases between the two germline ends.

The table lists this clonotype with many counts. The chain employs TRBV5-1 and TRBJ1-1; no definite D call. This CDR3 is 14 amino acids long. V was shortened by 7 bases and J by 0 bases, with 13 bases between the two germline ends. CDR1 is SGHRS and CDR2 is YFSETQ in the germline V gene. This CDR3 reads CASATGIMNTEAFF. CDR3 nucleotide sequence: TGCGCCAGCGCTACGGGTATCATGAACACTGAAGCTTTCTTT.

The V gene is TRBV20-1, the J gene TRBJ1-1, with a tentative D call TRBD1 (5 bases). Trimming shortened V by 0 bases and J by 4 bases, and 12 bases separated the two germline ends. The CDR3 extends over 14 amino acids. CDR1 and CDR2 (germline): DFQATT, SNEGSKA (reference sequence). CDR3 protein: CSARDQGLVTEAFF. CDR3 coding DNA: TGCAGTGCTAGAGACCAGGGTCTGGTCACTGAAGCTTTCTTT.

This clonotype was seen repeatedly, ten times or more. The CDR3 bases are TGTGCCAGCAGCCGGGACAGGGGGGTCCACGAGCAGTACTTC. Its protein product is CASSRDRGVHEQYF. This rearrangement joins TRBV7-8 to TRBJ2-7; 11 bases agree with TRBD1. Germline assignment: CDR1 SGHVS and CDR2 FQNEAQ. V was clipped by 5 bases and J by 5 bases; unmatched bases: 5. The CDR3 sequence is 14 residues long.

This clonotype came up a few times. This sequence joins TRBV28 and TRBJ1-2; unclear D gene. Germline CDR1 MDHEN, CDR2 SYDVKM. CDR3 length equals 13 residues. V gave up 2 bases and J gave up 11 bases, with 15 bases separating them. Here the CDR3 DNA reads TGTGCCAGCAGTTTACCCTCGGTGGGAAGATACACCTTC. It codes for CASSLPSVGRYTF.

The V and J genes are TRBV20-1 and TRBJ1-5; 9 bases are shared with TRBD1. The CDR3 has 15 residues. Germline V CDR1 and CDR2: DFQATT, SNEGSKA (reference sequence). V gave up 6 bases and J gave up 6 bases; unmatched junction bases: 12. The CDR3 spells CSAMGGQGEGQPQHF. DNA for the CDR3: TGCAGTGCCATGGGGGGACAGGGCGAAGGTCAGCCCCAGCATTTT.

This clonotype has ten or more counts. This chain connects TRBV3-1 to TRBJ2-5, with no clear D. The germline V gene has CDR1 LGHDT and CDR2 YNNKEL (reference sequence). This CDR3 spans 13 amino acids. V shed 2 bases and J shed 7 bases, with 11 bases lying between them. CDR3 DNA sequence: TGTGCCAGCAGCCAAAACTGGAAGGGGACCCAGTACTTC. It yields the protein CASSQNWKGTQYF.

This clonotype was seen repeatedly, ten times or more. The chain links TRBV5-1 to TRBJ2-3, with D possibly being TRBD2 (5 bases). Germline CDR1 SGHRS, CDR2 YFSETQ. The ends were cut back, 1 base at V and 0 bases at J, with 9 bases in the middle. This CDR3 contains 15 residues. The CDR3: CASSLWRTSTDTQYF. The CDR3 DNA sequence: TGCGCCAGCAGCTTGTGGCGGACTAGCACAGATACGCAGTATTTT.

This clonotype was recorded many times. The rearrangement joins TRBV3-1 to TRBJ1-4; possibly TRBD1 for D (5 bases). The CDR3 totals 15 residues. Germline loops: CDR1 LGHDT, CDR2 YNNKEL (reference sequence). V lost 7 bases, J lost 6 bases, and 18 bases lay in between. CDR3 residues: CASKRGWGGDEKLFF. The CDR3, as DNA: TGTGCCAGCAAAAGGGGATGGGGAGGTGATGAAAAACTGTTTTTT. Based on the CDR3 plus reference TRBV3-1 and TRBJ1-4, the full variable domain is DTAVSQTPKYLVTQMGNDKSIKCEQNLGHDTMYWYKQDSKKFLKIMFSYNNKELIINETVPNRFSPKSPDKAHLNLHINSLELGDSAVYFCASKRGWGGDEKLFFGSGTQLSVL.

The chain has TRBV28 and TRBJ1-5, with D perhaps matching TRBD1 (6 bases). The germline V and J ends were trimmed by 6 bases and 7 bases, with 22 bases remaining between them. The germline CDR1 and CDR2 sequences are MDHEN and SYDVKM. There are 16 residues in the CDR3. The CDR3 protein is CASSPLWGGATQPQHF. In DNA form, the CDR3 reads TGTGCCAGCAGCCCGCTCTGGGGGGGCGCAACCCAGCCCCAGCATTTT.

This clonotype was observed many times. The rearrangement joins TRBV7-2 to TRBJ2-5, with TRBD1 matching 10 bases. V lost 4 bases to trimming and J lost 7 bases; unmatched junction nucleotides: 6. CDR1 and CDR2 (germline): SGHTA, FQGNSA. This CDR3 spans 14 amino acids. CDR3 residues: CASSSTGGKATQYF. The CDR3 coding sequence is TGTGCCAGCAGCTCGACAGGGGGCAAAGCGACCCAGTACTTC.

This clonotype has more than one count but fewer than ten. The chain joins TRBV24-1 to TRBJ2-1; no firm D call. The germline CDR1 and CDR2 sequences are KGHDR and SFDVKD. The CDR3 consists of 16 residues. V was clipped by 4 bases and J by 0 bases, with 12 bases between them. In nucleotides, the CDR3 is TGTGCCACCAGTGACCCCCTCGGGTACTCCTACAATGAGCAGTTCTTC. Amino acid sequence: CATSDPLGYSYNEQFF.

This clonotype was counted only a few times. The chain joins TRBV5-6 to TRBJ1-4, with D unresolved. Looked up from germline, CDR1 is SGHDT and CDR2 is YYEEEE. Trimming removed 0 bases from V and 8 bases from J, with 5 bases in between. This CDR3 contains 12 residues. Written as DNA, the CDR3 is TGTGCCAGCAGCTTGGGCCTAGAAAAACTGTTTTTT. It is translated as CASSLGLEKLFF. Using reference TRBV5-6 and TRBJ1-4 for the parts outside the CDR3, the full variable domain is DAGVTQSPTHLIKTRGQQVTLRCSPKSGHDTVSWYQQALGQGPQFIFQYYEEEERQRGNFPDRFSGHQFPNYSSELNVNALLLGDSALYLCASSLGLEKLFFGSGTQLSVL.

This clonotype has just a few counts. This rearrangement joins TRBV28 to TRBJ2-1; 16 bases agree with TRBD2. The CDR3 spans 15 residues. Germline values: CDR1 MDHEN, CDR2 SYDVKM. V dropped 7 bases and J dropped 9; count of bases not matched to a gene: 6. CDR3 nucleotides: TGTGCCAGCACCCCGGGACTAGCGGGAGGGGGTGAGCAGTTCTTC. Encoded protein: CASTPGLAGGGEQFF.

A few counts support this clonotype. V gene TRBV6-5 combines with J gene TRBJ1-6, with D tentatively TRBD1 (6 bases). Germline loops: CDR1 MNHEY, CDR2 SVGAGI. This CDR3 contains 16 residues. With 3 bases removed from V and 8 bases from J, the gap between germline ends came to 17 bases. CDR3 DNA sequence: TGTGCCAGCAGTTATCACAACCGAAGGGGGGATTCACCCCTCCACTTT. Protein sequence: CASSYHNRRGDSPLHF.

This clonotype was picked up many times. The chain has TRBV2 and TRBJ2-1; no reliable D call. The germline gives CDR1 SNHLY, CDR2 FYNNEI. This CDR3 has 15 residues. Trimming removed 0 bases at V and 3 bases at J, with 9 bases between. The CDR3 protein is CASSEASASYNEQFF. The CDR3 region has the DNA TGTGCCAGCAGTGAAGCGTCGGCTAGCTACAATGAGCAGTTCTTC.

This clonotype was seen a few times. The CDR3 sequence: CASSAGGGDTQYF. For the CDR3, the DNA is TGTGCCAGCAGCGCGGGGGGGGGAGATACGCAGTATTTT. The J gene is TRBJ2-3, the V gene TRBV27; 9 positions match TRBD2. The junction had 3 bases not matched to a gene; V was cut back by 6 bases and J by 5 bases. The CDR3 is made up of 13 amino acids. The germline V gene encodes CDR1 MNHEY and CDR2 SMNVEV (reference sequence).

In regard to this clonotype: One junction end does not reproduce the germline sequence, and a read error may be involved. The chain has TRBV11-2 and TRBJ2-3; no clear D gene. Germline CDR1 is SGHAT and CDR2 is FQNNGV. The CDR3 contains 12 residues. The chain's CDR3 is CASRLVSDTQYF. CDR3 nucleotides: TGTGCCAGCAGATTAGTCTCAGATACGCAGTATTTT.

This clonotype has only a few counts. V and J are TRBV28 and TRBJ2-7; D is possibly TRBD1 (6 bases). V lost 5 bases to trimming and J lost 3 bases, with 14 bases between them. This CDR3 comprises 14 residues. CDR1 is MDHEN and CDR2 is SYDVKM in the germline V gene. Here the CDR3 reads CASSPPTGFYEQYF. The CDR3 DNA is TGTGCCAGCAGTCCGCCGACAGGATTCTACGAGCAGTACTTC.

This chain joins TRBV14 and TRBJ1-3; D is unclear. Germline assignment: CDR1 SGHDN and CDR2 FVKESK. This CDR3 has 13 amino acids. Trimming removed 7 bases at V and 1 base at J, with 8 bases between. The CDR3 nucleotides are TGTGCCAGCAAGAGGGCTTCTGGAAACACCATATATTTT. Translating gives CASKRASGNTIYF.

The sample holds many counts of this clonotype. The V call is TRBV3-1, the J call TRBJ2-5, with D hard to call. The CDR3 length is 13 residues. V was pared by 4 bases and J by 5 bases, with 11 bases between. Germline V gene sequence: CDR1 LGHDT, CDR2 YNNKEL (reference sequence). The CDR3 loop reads CASSPWREETQYF. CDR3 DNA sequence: TGTGCCAGCAGCCCATGGCGAGAGGAGACCCAGTACTTC.

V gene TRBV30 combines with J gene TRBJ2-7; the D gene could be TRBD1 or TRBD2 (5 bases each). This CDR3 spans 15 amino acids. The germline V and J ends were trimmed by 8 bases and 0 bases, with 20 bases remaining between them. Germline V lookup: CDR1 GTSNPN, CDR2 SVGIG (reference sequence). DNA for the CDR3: TGTGCCGGAACCTCCGGGACCTCGACCTCCTACGAGCAGTACTTC. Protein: CAGTSGTSTSYEQYF.

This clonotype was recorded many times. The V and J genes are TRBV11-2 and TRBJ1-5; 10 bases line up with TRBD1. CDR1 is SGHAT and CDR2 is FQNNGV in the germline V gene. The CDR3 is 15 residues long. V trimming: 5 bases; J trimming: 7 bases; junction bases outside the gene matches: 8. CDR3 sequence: CASSPGTGEGQPQHF. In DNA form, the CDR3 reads TGTGCCAGCAGCCCCGGGACAGGGGAGGGACAGCCCCAGCATTTT.

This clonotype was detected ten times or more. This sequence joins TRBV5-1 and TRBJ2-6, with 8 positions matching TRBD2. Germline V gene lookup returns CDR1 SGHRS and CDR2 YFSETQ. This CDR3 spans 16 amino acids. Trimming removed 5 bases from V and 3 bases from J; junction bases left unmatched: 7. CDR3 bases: TGCGCCAGCAGTCTCAGCGGGAGTAATGGGGCCAACGTCCTGACTTTC. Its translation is CASSLSGSNGANVLTF.

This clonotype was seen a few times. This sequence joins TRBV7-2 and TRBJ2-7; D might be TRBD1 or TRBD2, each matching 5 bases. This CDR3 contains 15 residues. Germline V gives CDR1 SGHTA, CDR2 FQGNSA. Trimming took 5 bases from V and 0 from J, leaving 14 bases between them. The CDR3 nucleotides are TGTGCCAGCAGCCCGACCCCCGGGACCTCCTACGAGCAGTACTTC. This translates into CASSPTPGTSYEQYF. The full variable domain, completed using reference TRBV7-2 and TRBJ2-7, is GAGVSQSPSNKVTEKGKDVELRCDPISGHTALYWYRQSLGQGLEFLIYFQGNSAPDKSGLPSDRFSAERTGGSVSTLTIQRTQQEDSAVYLCASSPTPGTSYEQYFGPGTRLTVT.

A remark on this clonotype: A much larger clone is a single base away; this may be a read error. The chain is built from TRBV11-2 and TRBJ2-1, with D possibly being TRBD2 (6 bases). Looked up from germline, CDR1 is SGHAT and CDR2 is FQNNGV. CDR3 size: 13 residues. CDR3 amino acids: CASSLGGRLEQLF. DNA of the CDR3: TGTGCCAGCAGCTTAGGGGGTCGACTAGAGCAGCTCTTC.

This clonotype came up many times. CDR3 in amino acids: CASSLDPRAGELFF. The CDR3 DNA reads TGTGCCAGCAGCTTAGATCCGAGGGCCGGGGAGCTGTTTTTT. The V call is TRBV11-3, the J call TRBJ2-2; maybe TRBD2 (5 bases). This CDR3 is 14 amino acids long. The V end lost 0 bases, the J end lost 6 bases, and 8 bases lay between the germline ends. Germline-derived CDR1 and CDR2 are SGHNT and YENEEA.

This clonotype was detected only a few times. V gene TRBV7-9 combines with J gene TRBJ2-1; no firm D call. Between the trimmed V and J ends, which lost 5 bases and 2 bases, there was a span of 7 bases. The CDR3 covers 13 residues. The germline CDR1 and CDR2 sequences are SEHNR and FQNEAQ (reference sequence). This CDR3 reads CASSRETYNEQFF. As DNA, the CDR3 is TGTGCCAGCAGCAGAGAAACCTACAATGAGCAGTTCTTC.